This TCR beta chain was identified in a study of control samples from healthy donors and cancer patients. Here immunoSEQ multiplex PCR was the method, and the copy in TCRdb shows in-frame clones only, minus some. Of roughly 83,000 clones in the sample, almost 85% were seen once. The sequenced material came from blood. This TCR was sampled from a woman aged 55-75 years in good health.

This CDR3 is CAISELSGGAGETQYF. In nucleotides, the CDR3 is TGTGCCATCAGTGAGCTGAGCGGGGGGGCCGGGGAGACCCAGTACTTC. This chain joins TRBV10-3 and TRBJ2-5; the match to TRBD2 covers 10 bases. Trimming cost V 2 bases and J 5 bases; bases outside gene matches: 8. The CDR3 runs 16 residues. CDR1 is ENHRY and CDR2 is SYGVKD in the germline V gene.